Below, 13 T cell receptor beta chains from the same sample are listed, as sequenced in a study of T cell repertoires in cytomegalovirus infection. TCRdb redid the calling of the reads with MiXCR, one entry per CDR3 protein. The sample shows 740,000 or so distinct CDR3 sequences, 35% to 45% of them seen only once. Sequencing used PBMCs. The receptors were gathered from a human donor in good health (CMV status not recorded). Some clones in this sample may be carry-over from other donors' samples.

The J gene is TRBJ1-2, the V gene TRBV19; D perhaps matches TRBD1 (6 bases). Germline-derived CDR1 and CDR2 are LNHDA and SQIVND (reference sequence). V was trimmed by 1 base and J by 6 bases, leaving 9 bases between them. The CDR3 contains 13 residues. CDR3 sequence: CASSIVRGDGYTF. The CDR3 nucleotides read TGTGCCAGTAGTATAGTCAGGGGCGATGGCTACACCTTC.

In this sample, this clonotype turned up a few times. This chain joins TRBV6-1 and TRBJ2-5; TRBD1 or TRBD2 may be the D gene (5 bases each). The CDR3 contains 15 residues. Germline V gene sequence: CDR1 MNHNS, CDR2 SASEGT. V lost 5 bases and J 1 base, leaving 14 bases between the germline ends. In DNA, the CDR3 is TGTGCCAGCAGTTACGGGGCGGCCCTCCAAGAGACCCAGTACTTC. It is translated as CASSYGAALQETQYF.

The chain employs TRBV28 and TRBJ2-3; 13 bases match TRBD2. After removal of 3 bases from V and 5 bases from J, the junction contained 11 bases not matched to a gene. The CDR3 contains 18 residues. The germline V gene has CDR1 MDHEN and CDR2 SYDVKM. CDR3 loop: CASSFPRTSGSRGDTQYF. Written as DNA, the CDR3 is TGTGCCAGCAGTTTTCCCCGGACTAGCGGGAGCCGGGGAGATACGCAGTATTTT.

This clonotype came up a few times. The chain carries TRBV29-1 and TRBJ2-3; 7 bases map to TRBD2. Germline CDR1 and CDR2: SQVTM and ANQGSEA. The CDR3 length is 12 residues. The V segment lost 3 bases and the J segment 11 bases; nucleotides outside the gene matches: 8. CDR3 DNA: TGCAGCGTTGACGCTGGGGGGGGGGGGCAGTATTTT. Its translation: CSVDAGGGGQYF.

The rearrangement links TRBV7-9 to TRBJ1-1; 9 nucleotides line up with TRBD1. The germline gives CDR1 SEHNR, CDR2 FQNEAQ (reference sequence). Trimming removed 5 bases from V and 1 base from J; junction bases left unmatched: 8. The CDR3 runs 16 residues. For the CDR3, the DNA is TGTGCCAGCAGCATGGGAGGGACAGGGACGAACACTGAAGCTTTCTTT. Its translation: CASSMGGTGTNTEAFF.

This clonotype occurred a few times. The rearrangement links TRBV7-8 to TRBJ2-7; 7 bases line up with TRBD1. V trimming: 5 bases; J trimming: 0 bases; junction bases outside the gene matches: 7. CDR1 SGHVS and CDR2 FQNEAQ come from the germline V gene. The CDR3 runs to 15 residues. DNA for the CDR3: TGTGCCAGCAGCGACCGACAGGGTAGCTCCTACGAGCAGTACTTC. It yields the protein CASSDRQGSSYEQYF.

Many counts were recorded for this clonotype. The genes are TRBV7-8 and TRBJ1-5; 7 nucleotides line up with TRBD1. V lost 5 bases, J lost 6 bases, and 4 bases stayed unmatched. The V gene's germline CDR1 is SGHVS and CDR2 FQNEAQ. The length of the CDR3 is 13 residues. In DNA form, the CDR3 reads TGTGCCAGCAGCCCGCAGGGGGGTCAGCCCCAGCATTTT. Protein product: CASSPQGGQPQHF.

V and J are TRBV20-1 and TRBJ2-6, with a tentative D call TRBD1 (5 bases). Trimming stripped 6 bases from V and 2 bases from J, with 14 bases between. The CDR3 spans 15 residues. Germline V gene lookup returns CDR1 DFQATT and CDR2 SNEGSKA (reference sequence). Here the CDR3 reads CSAPGRGPGANVLTF. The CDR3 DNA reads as TGCAGTGCCCCAGGAAGGGGCCCTGGGGCCAACGTCCTGACTTTC.

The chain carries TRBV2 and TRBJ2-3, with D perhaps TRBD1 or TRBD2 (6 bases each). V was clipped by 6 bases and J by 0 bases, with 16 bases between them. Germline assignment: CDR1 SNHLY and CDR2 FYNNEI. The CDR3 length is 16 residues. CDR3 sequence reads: CASSVGGHSSTDTQYF. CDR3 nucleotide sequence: TGTGCCAGCAGCGTGGGGGGCCACTCTAGCACAGATACGCAGTATTTT. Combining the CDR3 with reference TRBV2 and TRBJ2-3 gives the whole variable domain EPEVTQTPSHQVTQMGQEVILRCVPISNHLYFYWYRQILGQKVEFLVSFYNNEISEKSEIFDDQFSVERPDGSNFTLKIRSTKLEDSAMYFCASSVGGHSSTDTQYFGPGTRLTVL.

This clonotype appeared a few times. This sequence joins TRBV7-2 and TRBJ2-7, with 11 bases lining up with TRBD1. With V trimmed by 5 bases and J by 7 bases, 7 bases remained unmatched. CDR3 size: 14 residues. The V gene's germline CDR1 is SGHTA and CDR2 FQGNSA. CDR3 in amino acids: CASSVGQGAGEQYF. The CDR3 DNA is TGTGCCAGCAGCGTCGGACAGGGGGCGGGGGAGCAGTACTTC.

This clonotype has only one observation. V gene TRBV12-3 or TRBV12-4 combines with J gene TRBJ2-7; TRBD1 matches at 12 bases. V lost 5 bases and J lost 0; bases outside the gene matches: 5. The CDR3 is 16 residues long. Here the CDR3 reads CASSMAGQGASYEQYF. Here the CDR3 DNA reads TGTGCCAGCAGTATGGCGGGACAGGGGGCCTCCTACGAGCAGTACTTC.

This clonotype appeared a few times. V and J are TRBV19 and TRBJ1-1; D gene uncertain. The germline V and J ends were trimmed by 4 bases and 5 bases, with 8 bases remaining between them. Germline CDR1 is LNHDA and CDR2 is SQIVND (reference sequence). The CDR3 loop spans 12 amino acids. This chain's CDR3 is CASSNAGTEAFF. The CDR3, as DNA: TGTGCCAGTAGTAATGCAGGTACTGAAGCTTTCTTT. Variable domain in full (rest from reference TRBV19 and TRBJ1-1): DGGITQSPKYLFRKEGQNVTLSCEQNLNHDAMYWYRQDPGQGLRLIYYSQIVNDFQKGDIAEGYSVSREKKESFPLTVTSAQKNPTAFYLCASSNAGTEAFFGQGTRLTVV.

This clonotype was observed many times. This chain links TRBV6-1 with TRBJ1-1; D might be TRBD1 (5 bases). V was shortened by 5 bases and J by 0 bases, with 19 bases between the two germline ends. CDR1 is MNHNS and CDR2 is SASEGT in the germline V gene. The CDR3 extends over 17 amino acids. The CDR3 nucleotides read TGTGCCAGCAGTCCCCTCGGGGCCTCGAGCCTGAACACTGAAGCTTTCTTT. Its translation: CASSPLGASSLNTEAFF.